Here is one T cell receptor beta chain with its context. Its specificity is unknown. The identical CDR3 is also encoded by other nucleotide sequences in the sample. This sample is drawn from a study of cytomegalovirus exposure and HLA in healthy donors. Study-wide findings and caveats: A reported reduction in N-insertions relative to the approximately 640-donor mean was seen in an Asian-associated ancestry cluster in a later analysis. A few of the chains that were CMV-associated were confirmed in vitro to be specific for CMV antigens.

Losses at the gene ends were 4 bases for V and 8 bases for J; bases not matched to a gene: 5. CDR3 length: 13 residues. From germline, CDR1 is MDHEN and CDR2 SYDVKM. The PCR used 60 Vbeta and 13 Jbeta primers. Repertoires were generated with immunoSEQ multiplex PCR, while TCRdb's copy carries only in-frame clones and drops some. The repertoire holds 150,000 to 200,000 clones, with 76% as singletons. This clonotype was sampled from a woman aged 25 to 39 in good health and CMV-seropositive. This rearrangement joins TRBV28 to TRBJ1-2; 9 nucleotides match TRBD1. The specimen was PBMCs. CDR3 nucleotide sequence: TGTGCCAGCAGTTCGGGACAGGGAGGGGGCTACACCTTC. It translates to CASSSGQGGGYTF.